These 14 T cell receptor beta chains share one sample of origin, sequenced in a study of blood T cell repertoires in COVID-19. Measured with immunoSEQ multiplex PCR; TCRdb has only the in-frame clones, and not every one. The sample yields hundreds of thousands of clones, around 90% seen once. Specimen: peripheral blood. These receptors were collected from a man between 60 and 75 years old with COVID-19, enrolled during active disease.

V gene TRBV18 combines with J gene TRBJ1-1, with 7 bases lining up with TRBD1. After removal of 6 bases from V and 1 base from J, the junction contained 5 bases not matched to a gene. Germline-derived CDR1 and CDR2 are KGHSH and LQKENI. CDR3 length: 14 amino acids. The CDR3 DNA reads TGTGCCAGCTCCCGGGACAGTTCGAACACTGAAGCTTTCTTT. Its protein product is CASSRDSSNTEAFF. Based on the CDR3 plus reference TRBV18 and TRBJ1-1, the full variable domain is NAGVMQNPRHLVRRRGQEARLRCSPMKGHSHVYWYRQLPEEGLKFMVYLQKENIIDESGMPKERFSAEFPKEGPSILRIQQVVRGDSAAYFCASSRDSSNTEAFFGQGTRLTVV.

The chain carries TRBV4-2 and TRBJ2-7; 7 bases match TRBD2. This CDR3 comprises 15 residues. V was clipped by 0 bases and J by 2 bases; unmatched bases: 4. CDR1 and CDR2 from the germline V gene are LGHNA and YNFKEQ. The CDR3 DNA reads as TGTGCCAGCAGCCAAGATCTTCTAGCGGCCTACGAGCAGTACTTC. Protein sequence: CASSQDLLAAYEQYF.

For the CDR3, the DNA is TGTGCCAGCACCCCGGGAGAGGGGGCCAACTATGGCTACACCTTC. Translating it yields CASTPGEGANYGYTF. The chain links TRBV4-2 to TRBJ1-2; 7 bases line up with TRBD1. Germline values: CDR1 LGHNA, CDR2 YNFKEQ. The CDR3 covers 15 residues. The V segment lost 7 bases and the J segment 2 bases; nucleotides outside the gene matches: 10.

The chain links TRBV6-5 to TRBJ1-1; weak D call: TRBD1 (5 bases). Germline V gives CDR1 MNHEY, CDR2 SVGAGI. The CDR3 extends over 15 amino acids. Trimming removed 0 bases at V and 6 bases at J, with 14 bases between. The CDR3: CASSYSKMRQPEAFF. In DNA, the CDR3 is TGTGCCAGCAGTTACTCGAAAATGCGACAGCCTGAAGCTTTCTTT.

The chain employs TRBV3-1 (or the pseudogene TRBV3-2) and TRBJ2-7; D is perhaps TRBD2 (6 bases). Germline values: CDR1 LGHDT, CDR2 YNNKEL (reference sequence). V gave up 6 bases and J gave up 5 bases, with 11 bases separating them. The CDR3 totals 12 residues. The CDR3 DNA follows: TGTGCCAGCAGGTTTAGCGGCAACGAGCAGTACTTC. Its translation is CASRFSGNEQYF.

DNA for the CDR3: TGTGCTAGTGGGCCGGGACAGTCTGTTTTCTACGAGCAGTACTTC. Its protein is CASGPGQSVFYEQYF. The V gene is TRBV12-5, the J gene TRBJ2-7; 7 nucleotides agree with TRBD1. The length of the CDR3 is 15 residues. Germline-derived CDR1 and CDR2 are LGHNT and FRNRAP. The trim removed 6 bases at V and 3 bases at J, leaving 11 bases unmatched.

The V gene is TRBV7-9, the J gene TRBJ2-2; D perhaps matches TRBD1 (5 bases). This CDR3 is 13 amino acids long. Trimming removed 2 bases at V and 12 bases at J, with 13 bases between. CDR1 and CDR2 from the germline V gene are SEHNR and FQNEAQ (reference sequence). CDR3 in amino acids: CASSLMTAAKLFF. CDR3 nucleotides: TGTGCCAGCAGCTTAATGACAGCCGCCAAGCTGTTTTTT.

The CDR3 nucleotides are TGTGCCAGCAGCCTCGGACAGGGGGCTCAAGGCACTGAAGCTTTCTTT. Residues: CASSLGQGAQGTEAFF. The chain links TRBV28 to TRBJ1-1; 11 nucleotides agree with TRBD1. The CDR3 sequence is 16 residues long. V dropped 6 bases and J dropped 4; count of bases not matched to a gene: 10. CDR1 and CDR2 from the germline V gene are MDHEN and SYDVKM.

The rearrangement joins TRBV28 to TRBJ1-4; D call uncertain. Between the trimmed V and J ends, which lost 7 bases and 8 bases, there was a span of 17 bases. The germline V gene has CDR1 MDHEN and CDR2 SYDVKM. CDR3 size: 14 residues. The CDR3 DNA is TGTGCCAGCATTGGGGAGGGCTACGTCGAAAAACTGTTTTTT. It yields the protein CASIGEGYVEKLFF.

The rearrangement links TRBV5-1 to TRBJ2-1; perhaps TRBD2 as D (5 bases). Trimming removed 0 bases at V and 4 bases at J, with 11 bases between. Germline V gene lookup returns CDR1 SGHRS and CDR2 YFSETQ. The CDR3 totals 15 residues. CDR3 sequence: CASSLDEGDYNEQFF. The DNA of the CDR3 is TGCGCCAGCAGCTTGGATGAGGGAGATTACAATGAGCAGTTCTTC.

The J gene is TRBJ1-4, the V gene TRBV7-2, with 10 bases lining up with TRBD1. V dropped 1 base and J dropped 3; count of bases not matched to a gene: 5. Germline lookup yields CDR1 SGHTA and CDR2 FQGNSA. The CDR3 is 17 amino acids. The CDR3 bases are TGTGCCAGCAGCTTAGGGACAGGGGGTTCACCTAATGAAAAACTGTTTTTT. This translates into CASSLGTGGSPNEKLFF.

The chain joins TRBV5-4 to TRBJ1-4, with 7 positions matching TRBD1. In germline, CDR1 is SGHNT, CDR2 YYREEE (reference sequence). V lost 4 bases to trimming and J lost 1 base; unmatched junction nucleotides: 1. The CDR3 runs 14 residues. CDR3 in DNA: TGTGCCAGCAGCCCAGGGGGAACTAATGAAAAACTGTTTTTT. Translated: CASSPGGTNEKLFF.

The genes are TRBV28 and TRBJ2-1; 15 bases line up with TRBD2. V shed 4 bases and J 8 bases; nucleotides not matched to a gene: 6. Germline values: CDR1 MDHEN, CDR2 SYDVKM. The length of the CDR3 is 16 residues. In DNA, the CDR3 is TGTGCCAGCAGTTCCCCCGGGACTAGCGGGAGGTATGAGCAGTTCTTC. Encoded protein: CASSSPGTSGRYEQFF. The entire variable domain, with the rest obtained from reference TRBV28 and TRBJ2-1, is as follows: DVKVTQSSRYLVKRTGEKVFLECVQDMDHENMFWYRQDPGLGLRLIYFSYDVKMKEKGDIPEGYSVSREKKERFSLILESASTNQTSMYLCASSSPGTSGRYEQFFGPGTRLTVL.

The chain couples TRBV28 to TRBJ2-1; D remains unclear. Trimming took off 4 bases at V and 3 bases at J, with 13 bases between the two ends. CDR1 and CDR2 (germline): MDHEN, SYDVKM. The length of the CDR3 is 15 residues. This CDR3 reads CASSSVTRRYNEQFF. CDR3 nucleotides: TGTGCCAGCAGTTCCGTCACGAGGCGCTACAATGAGCAGTTCTTC.